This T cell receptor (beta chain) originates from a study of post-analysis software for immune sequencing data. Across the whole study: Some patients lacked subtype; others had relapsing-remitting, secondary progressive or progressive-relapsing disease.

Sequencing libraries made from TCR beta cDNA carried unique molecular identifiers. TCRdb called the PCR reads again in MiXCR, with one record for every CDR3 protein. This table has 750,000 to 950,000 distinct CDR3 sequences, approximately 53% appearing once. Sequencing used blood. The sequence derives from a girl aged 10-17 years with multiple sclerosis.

In nucleotides, the CDR3 is TGCAGTGCTAGACCAACAGGGGCCAATTCACCCCTCCACTTT. It codes for CSARPTGANSPLHF. The chain carries TRBV20-1 and TRBJ1-6, with 7 bases matching TRBD1. Germline V gene lookup returns CDR1 DFQATT and CDR2 SNEGSKA (reference sequence). The CDR3 is 14 amino acids. Trimming at V came to 2 bases and at J to 7 bases, leaving 5 bases not matched to a gene.